These T cell receptor beta chains were read from a single sample in a study of HIV-infected children after antiretroviral therapy interruption. One entry per CDR3 protein, called by TCRdb with MiXCR from the 3' RACE reads. This sample yields about 89,000 distinct CDR3 sequences, of which approximately 6.9% are seen a single time; roughly 1% belongs to the top ten. This specimen consisted of CD45RA+ CD4+ T cells from PBMCs, pooled from several time points, obtained from a donor given antiretroviral therapy, either interrupted or continuous. The receptors come from a pool of human donors with HIV. CDR3s include the opening cysteine and the closing phenylalanine or tryptophan. Each record gives: V gene, J gene, D gene, clone size, CDR3 DNA, CDR3 protein. A D gene is named only where the DNA matches it firmly. Rows may omit the clone size; those that give it use once, few, many or a size class.

v_call: TRBV3-1; j_call: TRBJ2-1; d_call: NA; clone_size: few; cdr3_nt: TGTGCCAGCAGCCCGGACTTAACCGGGACTTTCAATGAGCAGTTCTTC; cdr3_aa: CASSPDLTGTFNEQFF
v_call: TRBV7-9; j_call: TRBJ2-3; d_call: TRBD2; clone_size: few; cdr3_nt: TGTGCCAGCAGCTTCGGACTAGCGACAGATACGCAGTATTTT; cdr3_aa: CASSFGLATDTQYF
v_call: TRBV29-1; j_call: TRBJ2-3; d_call: NA; clone_size: many; cdr3_nt: TGCAGCGTTGAAGATCTCGGGACACCAAGTAGCACAGATACGCAGTATTTT; cdr3_aa: CSVEDLGTPSSTDTQYF
v_call: TRBV29-1; j_call: TRBJ2-7; d_call: TRBD1; clone_size: many; cdr3_nt: TGCAGCGTTCGACAGGGGTTTTACGAGCAGTACTTC; cdr3_aa: CSVRQGFYEQYF
v_call: TRBV11-2; j_call: TRBJ2-7; d_call: TRBD1; clone_size: many; cdr3_nt: TGTGCCAGCAGCCGCGGGACAGGCCCTTCCTACGAGCAGTACTTC; cdr3_aa: CASSRGTGPSYEQYF
v_call: TRBV20-1; j_call: TRBJ1-5; d_call: TRBD1; clone_size: many; cdr3_nt: TGCAGTGCTAGAGGGACAGGGAGTAATCAGCCCCAGCATTTT; cdr3_aa: CSARGTGSNQPQHF
v_call: TRBV11-3; j_call: TRBJ2-5; d_call: NA; clone_size: many; cdr3_nt: TGTGCCAGCAGCTTAGAGCAAGAGACCCAGTACTTC; cdr3_aa: CASSLEQETQYF
v_call: TRBV6-5; j_call: TRBJ2-3; d_call: TRBD2; clone_size: many; cdr3_nt: TGTGCCAGCAGTTTGGGACTAGCGGGAGATACGCAGTATTTT; cdr3_aa: CASSLGLAGDTQYF
v_call: TRBV10-3; j_call: TRBJ2-7; d_call: NA; clone_size: few; cdr3_nt: TGTGCCATCAGCGGGGTTGCCAGCTCCTACGAGCAGTACTTC; cdr3_aa: CAISGVASSYEQYF
v_call: TRBV29-1; j_call: TRBJ2-7; d_call: TRBD1; clone_size: NA; cdr3_nt: TGCAGCACTCGGGACAGCTCCTACGAGCAGTACTTC; cdr3_aa: CSTRDSSYEQYF
v_call: TRBV7-2; j_call: TRBJ2-3; d_call: NA; clone_size: many; cdr3_nt: TGTGCCAGCAGCCTGACGGCAATGGGAGATACGCAGTATTTT; cdr3_aa: CASSLTAMGDTQYF
v_call: TRBV4-1; j_call: TRBJ2-3; d_call: NA; clone_size: many; cdr3_nt: TGCGCCAGCAGCCGGCCGGGACGGCGGCCAGATACGCAGTATTTT; cdr3_aa: CASSRPGRRPDTQYF
v_call: TRBV29-1; j_call: TRBJ1-1; d_call: NA; clone_size: few; cdr3_nt: TGCAGCGTCGCCGGGTGGGTGACTGAAGCTTTCTTT; cdr3_aa: CSVAGWVTEAFF
v_call: TRBV13; j_call: TRBJ2-5; d_call: NA; clone_size: many; cdr3_nt: TGTGCCAGCAGCCCCGTGCCGGACGGGCAAGAGACCCAGTACTTC; cdr3_aa: CASSPVPDGQETQYF
v_call: TRBV27; j_call: TRBJ2-1; d_call: NA; clone_size: many; cdr3_nt: TGTGCCAGCAGTTTAACCCGGCCCCCCACAGCACAACAACCCTACAATGAGCAGTTCTTC; cdr3_aa: CASSLTRPPTAQQPYNEQFF
v_call: TRBV3-1; j_call: TRBJ2-5; d_call: TRBD2; clone_size: many; cdr3_nt: TGTGCCAGCAGCTCCCCTTCAGCGGGAGTGGAGACCCAGTACTTC; cdr3_aa: CASSSPSAGVETQYF
v_call: TRBV6-9; j_call: TRBJ2-4; d_call: NA; clone_size: many; cdr3_nt: TGTGCCAGCAGTTTACGTGGACAGCTAGCCAAAAACATTCAGTACTTC; cdr3_aa: CASSLRGQLAKNIQYF
v_call: TRBV12-3/TRBV12-4; j_call: TRBJ1-2; d_call: NA; clone_size: many; cdr3_nt: TGTGCCAGCAGTTTTCGCGTCTACTATGGCTACACCTTC; cdr3_aa: CASSFRVYYGYTF
v_call: TRBV19; j_call: TRBJ2-7; d_call: NA; clone_size: many; cdr3_nt: TGTGCCAGTAGTATCAGAGGGCCCCCCTACGAGCAGTACTTC; cdr3_aa: CASSIRGPPYEQYF
v_call: TRBV29-1; j_call: TRBJ2-7; d_call: NA; clone_size: many; cdr3_nt: TGCAGCGTCGGGACATCCCACTCCTACGAGCAGTACTTC; cdr3_aa: CSVGTSHSYEQYF
v_call: TRBV7-4; j_call: TRBJ2-5; d_call: NA; clone_size: NA; cdr3_nt: TGTGCCAGCAGCTTCTCAGACAATCCCCAAGAGACCCAGTACTTC; cdr3_aa: CASSFSDNPQETQYF
v_call: TRBV20-1; j_call: TRBJ1-5; d_call: TRBD1; clone_size: many; cdr3_nt: TGCAGTGCTAGAGATCGGACAGGGGGTCAGCCCCAGCATTTT; cdr3_aa: CSARDRTGGQPQHF
v_call: TRBV20-1; j_call: TRBJ1-1; d_call: TRBD1; clone_size: NA; cdr3_nt: TGCAGTGCTAGGAACAGGGGTTACACTGAAGCTTTCTTT; cdr3_aa: CSARNRGYTEAFF
v_call: TRBV23-1; j_call: TRBJ2-6; d_call: NA; clone_size: many; cdr3_nt: TGCGCCAGCAGTCAAGGGCGGAATGGGGCCAACGTCCTGACTTTC; cdr3_aa: CASSQGRNGANVLTF
v_call: TRBV10-3; j_call: TRBJ2-7; d_call: NA; clone_size: few; cdr3_nt: TGTGCCATCAGTGGGACATTAAACGAGCAGTACTTC; cdr3_aa: CAISGTLNEQYF
v_call: TRBV6-6; j_call: TRBJ1-1; d_call: NA; clone_size: NA; cdr3_nt: TGTGCCAGCAGTCAGGTGAACACTGAAGCTTTCTTT; cdr3_aa: CASSQVNTEAFF
v_call: TRBV5-4; j_call: TRBJ2-7; d_call: TRBD2; clone_size: many; cdr3_nt: TGTGCCACCCGGAGCGGGAAGGTCGGCGAGCAGTACTTC; cdr3_aa: CATRSGKVGEQYF
v_call: TRBV29-1; j_call: TRBJ1-1; d_call: NA; clone_size: many; cdr3_nt: TGCAGCGTTGGGGTTAGTCCGGAGGGGGTGAGGGCTTTCTTT; cdr3_aa: CSVGVSPEGVRAFF
v_call: TRBV7-3; j_call: TRBJ1-1; d_call: NA; clone_size: many; cdr3_nt: TGTGCCAGCAGCTTAGTGGCTCTTATATCTCCGGTCACTGAAGCTTTCTTT; cdr3_aa: CASSLVALISPVTEAFF
v_call: TRBV4-1; j_call: TRBJ2-1; d_call: TRBD2; clone_size: NA; cdr3_nt: TGCGCCAGCAGCCGGGAGGGACTAGCGACCTACAATGAGCAGTTCTTC; cdr3_aa: CASSREGLATYNEQFF
v_call: TRBV20-1; j_call: TRBJ1-6; d_call: NA; clone_size: many; cdr3_nt: TGCAGTGCTAGAGACCCCACCAGGGATCATTCACCCCTCCACTTT; cdr3_aa: CSARDPTRDHSPLHF
v_call: TRBV19; j_call: TRBJ1-5; d_call: NA; clone_size: few; cdr3_nt: TGTGCCAGTAGTATGCGAGGGTCCCATCAGCCCCAGCATTTT; cdr3_aa: CASSMRGSHQPQHF
v_call: TRBV10-3; j_call: TRBJ2-2; d_call: NA; clone_size: many; cdr3_nt: TGTGCCATCCGAGTAGGGACGGCCCTAACCGGGGAGCTGTTTTTT; cdr3_aa: CAIRVGTALTGELFF
v_call: TRBV20-1; j_call: TRBJ2-7; d_call: NA; clone_size: many; cdr3_nt: TGCAGTGCTACAAGGTCTCTGTACGAGCAGTACTTC; cdr3_aa: CSATRSLYEQYF
v_call: TRBV19; j_call: TRBJ1-1; d_call: NA; clone_size: many; cdr3_nt: TGTGCCAGTAGTAGGCGGGACCCCGGTAAGGCTGAAGCTTTCTTT; cdr3_aa: CASSRRDPGKAEAFF
v_call: TRBV20-1; j_call: TRBJ2-1; d_call: NA; clone_size: many; cdr3_nt: TGCAGTGCTAGGACCCTTTCCTCACAACGACTTATACACAATGAGCAGTTCTTC; cdr3_aa: CSARTLSSQRLIHNEQFF
v_call: TRBV6-6; j_call: TRBJ1-3; d_call: NA; clone_size: few; cdr3_nt: TGTGCCAGCAGTTACGCGGCAGCCGGTTCTGGAAACACCATATATTTT; cdr3_aa: CASSYAAAGSGNTIYF
v_call: TRBV3-1; j_call: TRBJ2-1; d_call: TRBD2; clone_size: many; cdr3_nt: TGTGCCAGCAGCCCGACTAGCTGGTCGTACAATGAGCAGTTCTTC; cdr3_aa: CASSPTSWSYNEQFF
v_call: TRBV5-1; j_call: TRBJ2-3; d_call: NA; clone_size: NA; cdr3_nt: TGCGCCAGCAGCCCGCTAGATACGCAGTATTTT; cdr3_aa: CASSPLDTQYF
v_call: TRBV10-3; j_call: TRBJ2-1; d_call: TRBD2; clone_size: many; cdr3_nt: TGTGCCATCACGACCGGGGGGGCCCGGGGTGAGCAGTTCTTC; cdr3_aa: CAITTGGARGEQFF
v_call: TRBV12-3/TRBV12-4; j_call: TRBJ1-2; d_call: NA; clone_size: few; cdr3_nt: TGTGCCAGCAGCCTACAGGAGACTTATGGCTACACCTTC; cdr3_aa: CASSLQETYGYTF
v_call: TRBV10-3; j_call: TRBJ2-2; d_call: NA; clone_size: many; cdr3_nt: TGTGCCATCAGTGTGGAGCTTAGCGACACCGGGGAGCTGTTTTTT; cdr3_aa: CAISVELSDTGELFF
v_call: TRBV12-3/TRBV12-4; j_call: TRBJ1-5; d_call: TRBD1; clone_size: few; cdr3_nt: TGTGCCAGCAGTTCCCAGTACCCGGGACAGGCAGCCTACAATCAGCCCCAGCATTTT; cdr3_aa: CASSSQYPGQAAYNQPQHF
v_call: TRBV6-2/TRBV6-3; j_call: TRBJ2-6; d_call: NA; clone_size: many; cdr3_nt: TGTGCCAGCAGTTACGTACAGAACGGCAACGTCCTGACTTTC; cdr3_aa: CASSYVQNGNVLTF
v_call: TRBV12-3/TRBV12-4; j_call: TRBJ2-1; d_call: TRBD2; clone_size: many; cdr3_nt: TGTGCCAGTTTCTACTCTCCGAGCGGGAGATCCTACAATGAGCAGTTCTTC; cdr3_aa: CASFYSPSGRSYNEQFF
v_call: TRBV5-1; j_call: TRBJ2-5; d_call: NA; clone_size: many; cdr3_nt: TGCGCCAGCAGCTTCCTGTTCAATGCGGACAGTCAAGAGACCCAGTACTTC; cdr3_aa: CASSFLFNADSQETQYF
v_call: TRBV12-3/TRBV12-4; j_call: TRBJ1-1; d_call: TRBD1; clone_size: many; cdr3_nt: TGTGCCAGCACCCTTACAGGGGGGGGGAACACTGAAGCTTTCTTT; cdr3_aa: CASTLTGGGNTEAFF
v_call: TRBV11-2; j_call: TRBJ2-1; d_call: TRBD1; clone_size: many; cdr3_nt: TGTGCCAGCAGCTCGCTGACAGGGTACAATGAGCAGTTCTTC; cdr3_aa: CASSSLTGYNEQFF
v_call: TRBV12-3/TRBV12-4; j_call: TRBJ2-3; d_call: NA; clone_size: many; cdr3_nt: TGTGCCAGCAACCCCAGGGGGGGGGCTAGGGATACGCAGTATTTT; cdr3_aa: CASNPRGGARDTQYF
v_call: TRBV18; j_call: TRBJ2-5; d_call: NA; clone_size: many; cdr3_nt: TGTGCCAGCTCACCACGGGACCTCCTAGGGGAGACCCAGTACTTC; cdr3_aa: CASSPRDLLGETQYF
v_call: TRBV5-1; j_call: TRBJ2-7; d_call: NA; clone_size: many; cdr3_nt: TGCGCCAGCAGCTTGGGTACCGGCAGCTCCTACGAGCAGTACTTC; cdr3_aa: CASSLGTGSSYEQYF
v_call: TRBV6-6; j_call: TRBJ2-7; d_call: NA; clone_size: NA; cdr3_nt: TGTGCCAGCAGTTCGCCGAGGGTACATAGGAAACAGTACTTC; cdr3_aa: CASSSPRVHRKQYF
v_call: TRBV7-1; j_call: TRBJ1-1; d_call: NA; clone_size: many; cdr3_nt: TGTGCCAGCAGCTCGCAAGTTGGGACTGAAGCTTTCTTT; cdr3_aa: CASSSQVGTEAFF